The 14 T cell receptor beta chains below were found in one sample sequenced in a study of blood T cell repertoires in COVID-19. Repertoires were generated with immunoSEQ multiplex PCR, while TCRdb's copy carries only in-frame clones and drops some. The sample lists around 110,000 clones, less than 90% occurring once. Sequencing was carried out using peripheral blood. The receptors here all came from a man aged 25-40 years with acute or convalescent COVID-19.

The CDR3 region has the DNA TGTGCCAGCAGCGTAGTTTCCTCGAACACCGGGGAGCTGTTTTTT. Protein: CASSVVSSNTGELFF. The rearrangement joins TRBV9 to TRBJ2-2, with D unclear. V lost 0 bases and J 0 bases, leaving 6 bases between the germline ends. The germline gives CDR1 SGDLS, CDR2 YYNGEE. This CDR3 region has 15 residues.

The rearrangement joins TRBV10-2 to TRBJ1-2, with D hard to call. Germline V CDR1 and CDR2: WSHSY, SAAADI. The V end was cut by 7 bases, the J end by 4 bases, with 16 bases between. The CDR3 has 14 residues. The CDR3 DNA sequence: TGCGCCAGCACGTCCACAGAGGGCGGCTATGGCTACACCTTC. This gives the protein CASTSTEGGYGYTF.

This clone has a handful of counts. The gene calls are TRBV6-5 and TRBJ1-1; tentatively, D is TRBD1 (5 bases). V was clipped by 5 bases and J by 8 bases, with 12 bases between them. In germline, CDR1 is MNHEY, CDR2 SVGAGI. CDR3 length: 12 residues. CDR3 in DNA: TGTGCCAGCAGTAAATACCAGGGCGAAGCTTTCTTT. Its protein is CASSKYQGEAFF.

Only a few counts were recorded for this clone. This rearrangement joins TRBV19 to TRBJ2-1; 7 nucleotides agree with TRBD1. CDR3 length: 16 amino acids. Germline CDR1 and CDR2: LNHDA and SQIVND (reference sequence). The trim removed 3 bases at V and 2 bases at J, leaving 7 bases unmatched. CDR3 region: CASSILGQGAYNEQFF. CDR3 DNA: TGTGCCAGTAGTATTTTAGGGCAGGGGGCCTACAATGAGCAGTTCTTC.

The J gene is TRBJ2-1, the V gene TRBV12-5; a weak D match, TRBD2 (5 bases). Trimming took off 2 bases at V and 0 bases at J, with 11 bases between the two ends. The CDR3 runs to 16 residues. The germline gives CDR1 LGHNT, CDR2 FRNRAP. The CDR3 DNA sequence: TGTGCTAGTGGTTTGTACCCGGGGAGCTCCTACAATGAGCAGTTCTTC. It is translated as CASGLYPGSSYNEQFF.

Only a few counts were recorded for this clone. The chain employs TRBV4-2 and TRBJ1-5; weak D call: TRBD1 (6 bases). Germline V CDR1 and CDR2: LGHNA, YNFKEQ. V was cut by 6 bases and J by 0 bases, with 12 bases left in between. The length of the CDR3 is 15 residues. The CDR3 reads CASRQYRDSNQPQHF. CDR3 in DNA: TGTGCCAGCAGACAGTACAGGGATAGCAATCAGCCCCAGCATTTT.

The chain has TRBV7-8 and TRBJ1-1; D possibly corresponds to TRBD1 (6 bases). This CDR3 comprises 15 residues. V was shortened by 6 bases and J by 1 base, with 15 bases between the two germline ends. Germline CDR1 and CDR2: SGHVS and FQNEAQ. The CDR3 here is CASSFTQGRNTEAFF. Written as DNA, the CDR3 is TGTGCCAGCAGTTTCACTCAGGGGCGGAACACTGAAGCTTTCTTT.

The genes are TRBV4-1 and TRBJ2-7; D ambiguous. CDR3 length: 13 residues. V lost 0 bases and J lost 3, with 6 bases in between. CDR1 is MGHRA, CDR2 YSYEKL, per germline. For the CDR3, the DNA is TGCGCCAGCAGCCAAGAAATATTCTACGAGCAGTACGTC. Protein: CASSQEIFYEQYV.

The rearrangement links TRBV7-2 to TRBJ2-7, with TRBD1 matching 11 bases. V was clipped by 2 bases and J by 6 bases; unmatched bases: 3. The CDR3 is made up of 14 amino acids. From germline, CDR1 is SGHTA and CDR2 FQGNSA. DNA of the CDR3: TGTGCCAGCAGCTTAATTGGGACAGGGGGCGAGCAGTACTTC. Translating it yields CASSLIGTGGEQYF.

The chain uses TRBV4-1 and TRBJ1-1; D is uncertain. The CDR3 covers 11 residues. V lost 1 base to trimming and J lost 9 bases, with 6 bases between them. CDR1 MGHRA and CDR2 YSYEKL come from the germline V gene. CDR3: CASSQGGKAFF. Written as DNA, the CDR3 is TGCGCCAGCAGCCAAGGAGGAAAAGCTTTCTTT.

This clone has just one count. The CDR3 loop reads CASSPRVDEQFF. CDR3 in DNA: TGTGCCAGCAGCCCGAGAGTAGATGAGCAGTTCTTC. V usage is TRBV3-1 (or the pseudogene TRBV3-2) and J usage is TRBJ2-1, with D hard to call. V shed 4 bases and J shed 8 bases, with 9 bases lying between them. The CDR3 has 12 amino acids. CDR1 and CDR2 (germline): LGHDT, YNNKEL (reference sequence).

The CDR3 DNA reads TGTGCCAGCAGTTCGGCCAGGGCCTATGGCTACACCTTC. This translates into CASSSARAYGYTF. The J gene is TRBJ1-2, the V gene TRBV6-6; D might be TRBD1 (5 bases). The germline CDR1 and CDR2 sequences are MNHNY and SVGAGI (reference sequence). This CDR3 has 13 residues. Between the trimmed V and J ends, which lost 4 bases and 4 bases, there was a span of 10 bases.

This clone was counted between two and nine times. The chain combines TRBV7-9 with TRBJ1-4; perhaps TRBD1 as D (6 bases). The V gene's germline CDR1 is SEHNR and CDR2 FQNEAQ (reference sequence). Trimming removed 6 bases from V and 3 bases from J, with 14 bases in between. The CDR3 has 15 residues. The CDR3 loop reads CASSTGDTSNEKLFF. The CDR3 DNA reads as TGTGCCAGCAGTACCGGGGACACCTCTAATGAAAAACTGTTTTTT.

This chain uses TRBV29-1 with TRBJ1-1, with D hard to call. Germline CDR1 is SQVTM and CDR2 is ANQGSEA. There are 12 residues in the CDR3. The V gene lost 6 bases and the J gene lost 5 bases, with 13 bases spanning the gap. CDR3 sequence reads: CSVVKSGTEAFF. The CDR3 DNA is TGCAGCGTCGTTAAATCCGGTACTGAAGCTTTCTTT. Variable domain in full (rest from reference TRBV29-1 and TRBJ1-1): SAVISQKPSRDICQRGTSLTIQCQVDSQVTMMFWYRQQPGQSLTLIATANQGSEATYESGFVIDKFPISRPNLTFSTLTVSNMSPEDSSIYLCSVVKSGTEAFFGQGTRLTVV.